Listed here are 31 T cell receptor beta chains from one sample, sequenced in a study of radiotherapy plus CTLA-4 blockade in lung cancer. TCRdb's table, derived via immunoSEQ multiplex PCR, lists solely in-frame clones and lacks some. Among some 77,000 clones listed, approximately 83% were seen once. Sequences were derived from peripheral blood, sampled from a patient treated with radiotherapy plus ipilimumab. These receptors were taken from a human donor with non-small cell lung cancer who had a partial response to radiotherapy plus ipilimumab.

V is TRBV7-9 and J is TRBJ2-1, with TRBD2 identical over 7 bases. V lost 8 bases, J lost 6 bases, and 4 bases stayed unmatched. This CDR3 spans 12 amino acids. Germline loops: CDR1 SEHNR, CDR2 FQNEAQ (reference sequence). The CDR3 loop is CASASSGNEQFF. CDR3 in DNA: TGTGCCAGCGCCTCTAGCGGCAATGAGCAGTTCTTC.

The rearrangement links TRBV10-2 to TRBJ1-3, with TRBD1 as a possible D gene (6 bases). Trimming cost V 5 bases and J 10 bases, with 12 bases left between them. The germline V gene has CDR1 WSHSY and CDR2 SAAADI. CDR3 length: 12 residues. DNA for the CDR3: TGCGCCAGCAGTCGCCAGGGGAGTACCATATATTTT. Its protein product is CASSRQGSTIYF.

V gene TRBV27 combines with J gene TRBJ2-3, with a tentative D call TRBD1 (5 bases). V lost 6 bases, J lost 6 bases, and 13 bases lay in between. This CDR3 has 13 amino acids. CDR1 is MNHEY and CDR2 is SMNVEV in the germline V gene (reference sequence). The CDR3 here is CASSRLSGDTQYF. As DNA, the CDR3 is TGTGCCAGCAGCAGACTGTCAGGGGATACGCAGTATTTT.

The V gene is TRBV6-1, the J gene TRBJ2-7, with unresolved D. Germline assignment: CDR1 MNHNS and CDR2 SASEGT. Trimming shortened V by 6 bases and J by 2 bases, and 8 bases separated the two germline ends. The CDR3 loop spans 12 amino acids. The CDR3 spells CASSRGTYEQYV. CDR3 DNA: TGTGCCAGCAGCCGCGGAACCTACGAGCAGTACGTC.

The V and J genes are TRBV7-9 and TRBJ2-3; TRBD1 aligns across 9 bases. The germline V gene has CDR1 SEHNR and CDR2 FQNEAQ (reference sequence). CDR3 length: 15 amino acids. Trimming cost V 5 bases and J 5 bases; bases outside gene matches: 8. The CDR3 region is CASSIGDRVKDTQYF. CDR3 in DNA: TGTGCCAGCAGCATTGGGGACAGGGTAAAAGATACGCAGTATTTT.

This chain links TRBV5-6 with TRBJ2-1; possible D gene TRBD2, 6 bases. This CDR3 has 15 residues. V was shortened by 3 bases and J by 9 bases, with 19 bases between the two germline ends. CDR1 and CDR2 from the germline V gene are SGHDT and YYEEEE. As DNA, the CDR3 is TGTGCCAGCAGCTCCCACGGGCCCCAGGGAGGTGAGCAGTTCTTC. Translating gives CASSSHGPQGGEQFF. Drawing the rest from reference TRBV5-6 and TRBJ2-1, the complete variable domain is DAGVTQSPTHLIKTRGQQVTLRCSPKSGHDTVSWYQQALGQGPQFIFQYYEEEERQRGNFPDRFSGHQFPNYSSELNVNALLLGDSALYLCASSSHGPQGGEQFFGPGTRLTVL.

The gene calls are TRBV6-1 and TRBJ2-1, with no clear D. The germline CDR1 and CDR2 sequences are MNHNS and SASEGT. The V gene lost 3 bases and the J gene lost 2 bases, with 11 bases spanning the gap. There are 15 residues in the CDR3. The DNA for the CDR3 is TGTGCCAGCAGTGAGTCTATCCTAACCTACAATGAGCAGTTCTTC. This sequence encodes CASSESILTYNEQFF.

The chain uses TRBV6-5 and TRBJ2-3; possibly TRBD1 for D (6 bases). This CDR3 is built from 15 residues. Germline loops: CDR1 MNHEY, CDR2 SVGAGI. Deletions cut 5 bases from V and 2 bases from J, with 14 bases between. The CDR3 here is CASSLTGLDTDTQYF. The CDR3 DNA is TGTGCCAGCAGTCTCACAGGGTTGGACACAGATACGCAGTATTTT.

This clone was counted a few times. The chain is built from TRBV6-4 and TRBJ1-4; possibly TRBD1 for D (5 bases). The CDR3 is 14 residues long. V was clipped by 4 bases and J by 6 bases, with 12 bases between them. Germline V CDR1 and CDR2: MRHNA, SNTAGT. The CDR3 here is CASSGGWGDEKLFF. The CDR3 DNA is TGTGCCAGCAGTGGGGGATGGGGGGATGAAAAACTGTTTTTT.

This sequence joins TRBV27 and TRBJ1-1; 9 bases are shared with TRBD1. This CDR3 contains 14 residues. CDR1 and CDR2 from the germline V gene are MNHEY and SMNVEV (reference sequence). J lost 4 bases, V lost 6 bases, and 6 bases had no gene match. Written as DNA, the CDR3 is TGTGCCAGCAGCTTCGGACAGGGGATCACTGAAGCTTTCTTT. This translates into CASSFGQGITEAFF.

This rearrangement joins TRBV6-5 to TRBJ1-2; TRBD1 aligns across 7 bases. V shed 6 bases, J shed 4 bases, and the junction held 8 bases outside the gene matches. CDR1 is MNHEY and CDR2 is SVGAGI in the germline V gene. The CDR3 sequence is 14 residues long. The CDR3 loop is CASRRDSASYGYTF. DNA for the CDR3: TGTGCCAGCAGAAGGGACAGCGCCAGCTATGGCTACACCTTC.

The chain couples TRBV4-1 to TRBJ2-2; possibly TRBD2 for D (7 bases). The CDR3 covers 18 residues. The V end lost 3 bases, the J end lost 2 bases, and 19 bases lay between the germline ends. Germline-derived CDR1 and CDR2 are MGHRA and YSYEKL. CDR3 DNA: TGCGCCAGCAGCCAGGGGGCCCGCGGGAGTGGAAACACCGGGGAGCTGTTTTTT. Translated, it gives CASSQGARGSGNTGELFF.

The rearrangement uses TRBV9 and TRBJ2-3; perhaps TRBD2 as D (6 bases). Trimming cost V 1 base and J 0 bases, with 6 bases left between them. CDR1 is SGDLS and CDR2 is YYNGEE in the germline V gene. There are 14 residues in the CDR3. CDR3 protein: CASSVTSSTDTQYF. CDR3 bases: TGTGCCAGCAGCGTAACTAGCAGCACAGATACGCAGTATTTT.

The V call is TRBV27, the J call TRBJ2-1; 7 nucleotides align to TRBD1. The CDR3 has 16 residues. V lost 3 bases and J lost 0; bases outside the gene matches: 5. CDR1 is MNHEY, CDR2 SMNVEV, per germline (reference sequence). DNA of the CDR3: TGTGCCAGCAGTTTCGGACAGGTCCGCTCCTACAATGAGCAGTTCTTC. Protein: CASSFGQVRSYNEQFF.

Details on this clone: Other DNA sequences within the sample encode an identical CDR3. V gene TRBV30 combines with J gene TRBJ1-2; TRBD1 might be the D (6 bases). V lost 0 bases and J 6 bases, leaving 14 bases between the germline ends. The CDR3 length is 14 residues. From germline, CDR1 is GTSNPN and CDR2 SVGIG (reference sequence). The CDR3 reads CAWSVRGLKDGYTF. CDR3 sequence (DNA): TGTGCCTGGAGTGTAAGGGGGTTGAAGGATGGCTACACCTTC. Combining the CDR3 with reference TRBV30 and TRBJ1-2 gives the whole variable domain SQTIHQWPATLVQPVGSPLSLECTVEGTSNPNLYWYRQAAGRGLQLLFYSVGIGQISSEVPQNLSASRPQDRQFILSSKKLLLSDSGFYLCAWSVRGLKDGYTFGSGTRLTVV.

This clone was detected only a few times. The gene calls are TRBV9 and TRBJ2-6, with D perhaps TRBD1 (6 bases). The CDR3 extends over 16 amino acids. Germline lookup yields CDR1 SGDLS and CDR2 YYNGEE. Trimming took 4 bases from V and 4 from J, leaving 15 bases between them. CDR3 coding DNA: TGTGCCAGCAGCATTACCGGACAGTCCGGGGCCAACGTCCTGACTTTC. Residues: CASSITGQSGANVLTF. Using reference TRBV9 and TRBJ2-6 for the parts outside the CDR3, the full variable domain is DSGVTQTPKHLITATGQRVTLRCSPRSGDLSVYWYQQSLDQGLQFLIQYYNGEERAKGNILERFSAQQFPDLHSELNLSSLELGDSALYFCASSITGQSGANVLTFGAGSRLTVL.

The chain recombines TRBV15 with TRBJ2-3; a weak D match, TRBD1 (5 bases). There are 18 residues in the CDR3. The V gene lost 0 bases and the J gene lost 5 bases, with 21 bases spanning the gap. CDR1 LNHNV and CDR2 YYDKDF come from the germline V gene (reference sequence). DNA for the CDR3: TGTGCCACCAGCAGAGAGTTCGTCGGTGGGGCTTCAGGAGATACGCAGTATTTT. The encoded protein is CATSREFVGGASGDTQYF. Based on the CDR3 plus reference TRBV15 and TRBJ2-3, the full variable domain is DAMVIQNPRYQVTQFGKPVTLSCSQTLNHNVMYWYQQKSSQAPKLLFHYYDKDFNNEADTPDNFQSRRPNTSFCFLDIRSPGLGDTAMYLCATSREFVGGASGDTQYFGPGTRLTVL.

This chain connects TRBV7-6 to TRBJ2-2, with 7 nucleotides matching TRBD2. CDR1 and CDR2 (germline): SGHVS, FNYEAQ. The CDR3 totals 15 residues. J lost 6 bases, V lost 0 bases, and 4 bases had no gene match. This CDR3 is CASSLAGGPSGELFF. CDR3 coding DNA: TGTGCCAGCAGCTTAGCGGGAGGGCCCTCCGGGGAGCTGTTTTTT. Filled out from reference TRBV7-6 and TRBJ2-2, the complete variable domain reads GAGVSQSPRYKVTKRGQDVALRCDPISGHVSLYWYRQALGQGPEFLTYFNYEAQQDKSGLPNDRFSAERPEGSISTLTIQRTEQRDSAMYRCASSLAGGPSGELFFGEGSRLTVL.

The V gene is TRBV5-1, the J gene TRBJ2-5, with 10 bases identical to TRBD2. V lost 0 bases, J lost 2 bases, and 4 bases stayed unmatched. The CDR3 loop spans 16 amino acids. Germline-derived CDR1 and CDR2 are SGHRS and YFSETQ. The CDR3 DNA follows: TGCGCCAGCAGCTTGGGGACTAGCGGAGGGCAAGAGACCCAGTACTTC. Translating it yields CASSLGTSGGQETQYF.

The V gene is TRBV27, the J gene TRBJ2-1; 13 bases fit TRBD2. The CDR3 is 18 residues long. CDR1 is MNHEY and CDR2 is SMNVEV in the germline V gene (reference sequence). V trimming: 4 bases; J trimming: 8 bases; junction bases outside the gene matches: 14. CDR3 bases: TGTGCCAGCAGTTCCAAAGGACTAGCGGGAGCGTATCTCGATGAGCAGTTCTTC. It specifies CASSSKGLAGAYLDEQFF.

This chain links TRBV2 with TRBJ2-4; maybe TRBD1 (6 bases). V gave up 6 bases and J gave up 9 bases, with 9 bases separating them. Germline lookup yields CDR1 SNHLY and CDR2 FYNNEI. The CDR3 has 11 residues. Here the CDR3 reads CASSTGFIQYF. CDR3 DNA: TGTGCCAGCAGCACAGGGTTCATTCAGTACTTC. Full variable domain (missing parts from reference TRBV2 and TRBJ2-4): EPEVTQTPSHQVTQMGQEVILRCVPISNHLYFYWYRQILGQKVEFLVSFYNNEISEKSEIFDDQFSVERPDGSNFTLKIRSTKLEDSAMYFCASSTGFIQYFGAGTRLSVL.

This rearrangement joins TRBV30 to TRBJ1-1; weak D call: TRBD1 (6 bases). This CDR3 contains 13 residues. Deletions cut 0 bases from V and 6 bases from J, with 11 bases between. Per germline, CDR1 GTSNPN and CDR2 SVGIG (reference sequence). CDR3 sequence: CAWSVGGAAEAFF. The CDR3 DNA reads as TGTGCCTGGAGTGTAGGGGGGGCAGCTGAAGCTTTCTTT. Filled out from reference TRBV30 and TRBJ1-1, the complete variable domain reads SQTIHQWPATLVQPVGSPLSLECTVEGTSNPNLYWYRQAAGRGLQLLFYSVGIGQISSEVPQNLSASRPQDRQFILSSKKLLLSDSGFYLCAWSVGGAAEAFFGQGTRLTVV.

CDR3 bases: TGCGCCAGCAGTCCCGGGGGGACGTGGGAGACCCAGTACTTC. Translated: CASSPGGTWETQYF. This chain links TRBV4-1 with TRBJ2-5; 7 bases are shared with TRBD2. Trimming removed 6 bases from V and 5 bases from J; junction bases left unmatched: 9. CDR1 MGHRA and CDR2 YSYEKL come from the germline V gene. The CDR3 is 14 amino acids.

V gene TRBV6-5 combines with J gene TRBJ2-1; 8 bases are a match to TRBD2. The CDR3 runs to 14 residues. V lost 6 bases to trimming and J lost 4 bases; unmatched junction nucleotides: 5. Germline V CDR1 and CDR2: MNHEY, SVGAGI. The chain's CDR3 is CASRSGSAYNEQFF. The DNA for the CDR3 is TGTGCCAGCAGGAGCGGGAGTGCTTACAATGAGCAGTTCTTC.

This chain's CDR3 is CASSEQGGGGPLYNEQFF. The CDR3 DNA reads as TGTGCCAGCAGTGAACAGGGGGGTGGGGGACCCCTCTACAATGAGCAGTTCTTC. The chain couples TRBV6-1 to TRBJ2-1; maybe TRBD1 (7 bases). This CDR3 region has 18 residues. In germline, CDR1 is MNHNS, CDR2 SASEGT. Trimming removed 2 bases from V and 3 bases from J, with 20 bases in between.

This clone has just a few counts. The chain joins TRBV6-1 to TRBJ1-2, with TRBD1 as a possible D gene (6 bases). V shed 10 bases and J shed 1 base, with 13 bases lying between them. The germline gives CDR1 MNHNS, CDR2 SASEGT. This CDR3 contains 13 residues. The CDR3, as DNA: TGTGCCACGGGGGGCTGGGGTAACTATGGCTACACCTTC. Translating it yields CATGGWGNYGYTF.

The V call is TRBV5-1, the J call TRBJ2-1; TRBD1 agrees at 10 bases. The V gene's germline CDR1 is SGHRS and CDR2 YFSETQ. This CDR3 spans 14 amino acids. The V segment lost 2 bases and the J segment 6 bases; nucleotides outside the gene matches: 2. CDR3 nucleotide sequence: TGCGCCAGCAGCTTAAGGACAGGGGGCAATGAGCAGTTCTTC. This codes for CASSLRTGGNEQFF.

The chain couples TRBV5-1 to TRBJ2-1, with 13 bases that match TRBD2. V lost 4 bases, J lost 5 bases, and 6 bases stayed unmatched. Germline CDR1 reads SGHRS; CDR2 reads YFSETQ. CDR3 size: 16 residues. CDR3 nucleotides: TGCGCCAGCAGCCTCCAAGGACTAGCGGGGGACAATGAGCAGTTCTTC. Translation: CASSLQGLAGDNEQFF. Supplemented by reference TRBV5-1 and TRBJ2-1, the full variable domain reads KAGVTQTPRYLIKTRGQQVTLSCSPISGHRSVSWYQQTPGQGLQFLFEYFSETQRNKGNFPGRFSGRQFSNSRSEMNVSTLELGDSALYLCASSLQGLAGDNEQFFGPGTRLTVL.

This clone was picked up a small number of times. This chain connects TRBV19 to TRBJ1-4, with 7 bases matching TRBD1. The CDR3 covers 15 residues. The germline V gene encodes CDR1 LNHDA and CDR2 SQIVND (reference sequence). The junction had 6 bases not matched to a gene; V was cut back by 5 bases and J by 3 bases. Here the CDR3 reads CASSLDRVPNEKLFF. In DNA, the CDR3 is TGTGCCAGTAGTCTCGACAGGGTACCTAATGAAAAACTGTTTTTT.

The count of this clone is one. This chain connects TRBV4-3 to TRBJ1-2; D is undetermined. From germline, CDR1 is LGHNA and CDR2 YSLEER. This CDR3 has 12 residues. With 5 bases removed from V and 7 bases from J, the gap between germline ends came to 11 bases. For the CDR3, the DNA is TGCGCCAGCAGCGCAGGCCCCGGTGGCTACACCTTC. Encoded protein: CASSAGPGGYTF.

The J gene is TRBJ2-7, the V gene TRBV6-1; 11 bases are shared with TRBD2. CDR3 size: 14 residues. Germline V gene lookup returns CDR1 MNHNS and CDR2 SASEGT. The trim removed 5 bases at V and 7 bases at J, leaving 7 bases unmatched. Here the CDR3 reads CASSPTSGVGEQYF. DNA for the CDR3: TGTGCCAGCAGTCCGACTAGCGGGGTCGGGGAGCAGTACTTC.